This is a list of T cell receptor beta chains from one sample in a study of cytomegalovirus exposure and HLA in healthy donors. Method: immunoSEQ multiplex PCR; TCRdb's copy keeps in-frame clones and lacks some. The table shows about 160,000 clones, with over 70% occurring only once. Source material: PBMCs. These receptors were obtained from a man younger than 40 in good health and CMV-seronegative. Each CDR3 is given with its conserved first and last residue. The D gene is left open where the match is weak. A clone size is listed for some rows: how often the clone was seen (once, few, many), or a class if it is expanded.

TGTGCCAGCAGCCGGGACAGGGGACGGCACACTGAAGCTTTCTTT CASSRDRGRHTEAFF TRBD1 TRBJ1-1 TRBV5-4 .
TGTGCTAGTGGTTCGATCCCGGGACAGGGAATGGTATCGAGAACTCATGACACAGATACGCAGTATTTT CASGSIPGQGMVSRTHDTDTQYF TRBD1 TRBJ2-3 TRBV12-5 few
TGTGCCAGCTCACCGAAAACTAGCGAATCCTACGAGCAGTACTTC CASSPKTSESYEQYF TRBD2 TRBJ2-7 TRBV18 .
TGTGCCAGTAGGGGGAGGGCTCCCCGTGGCTACACCTTC CASRGRAPRGYTF . TRBJ1-2 TRBV7-3 .
TGTGCCAGCAGTTTATTCGGGTGGGGCAGGGGCGAAGAGCAGTACTTC CASSLFGWGRGEEQYF . TRBJ2-7 TRBV28 .
TGTGCCAGCAGCCGAGGGGACATCACCTACGAGCAGTACTTC CASSRGDITYEQYF . TRBJ2-7 TRBV5-4 .
TGCAGCGTAAGGATGCTGAGGGATGAGCAGTTCTTC CSVRMLRDEQFF . TRBJ2-1 TRBV29-1 few
TGCGCCAGCAGCCAAGGTCGGGCTAGCGGAGGCACAGATACGCAGTATTTT CASSQGRASGGTDTQYF TRBD2 TRBJ2-3 TRBV4-1 .
TGTGCCACCAGCAGAGAAGGCGGGGGGAGCTCCTACAATGAGCAGTTCTTC CATSREGGGSSYNEQFF TRBD2 TRBJ2-1 TRBV15 .
TGCGCCAGCAGCTTGGGAGGCGGAGCGAACACTGAAGCTTTCTTT CASSLGGGANTEAFF . TRBJ1-1 TRBV5-1 once
TGTGCCAGCTCGAGGTACGGGAGAGGAAACACCATATATTTT CASSRYGRGNTIYF . TRBJ1-3 TRBV27 .
TGTGCCAGCAGCTTAGTAGGGGAGGTAGGATCCTACGAGCAGTACTTC CASSLVGEVGSYEQYF . TRBJ2-7 TRBV13 .
TGTGCCAGCAGTCTAGGGACATCCTATGGCTACACCTTC CASSLGTSYGYTF . TRBJ1-2 TRBV27 .
TGTGCCAGCAGAGAGGACAGAGTGAACACTGAAGCTTTCTTT CASREDRVNTEAFF . TRBJ1-1 TRBV7-9 .
TGTGCCAGCAGTGGGGGCGGGCCTATTATGAACACTGAAGCTTTCTTT CASSGGGPIMNTEAFF . TRBJ1-1 TRBV13 once
TGTGCCAGCATAGACAGGGGGAAAGGCTACGAGCAGTACTTC CASIDRGKGYEQYF TRBD1 TRBJ2-7 TRBV28 few
TGTGCCAGCAGCCAGACAGGCTATGGCTACACCTTC CASSQTGYGYTF . TRBJ1-2 TRBV16 .
TGTGCCAGCCGAGTACCGGGACAGGGAAGCTTTGGTTCTGAAAAACTGTTTTTT CASRVPGQGSFGSEKLFF TRBD1 TRBJ1-4 TRBV28 .
TGTGCCAGCTCCCGGACAGGGTCAACCTACGAGCAGTACTTC CASSRTGSTYEQYF TRBD1 TRBJ2-7 TRBV18 .
TGTGCCATCAGGACCGGGACAGTGAACACCGGGGAGCTGTTTTTT CAIRTGTVNTGELFF TRBD1 TRBJ2-2 TRBV10-3 once
TGTGCCAGCAGTTCAACAGGGGGGGGAAACACCGGGGAGCTGTTTTTT CASSSTGGGNTGELFF . TRBJ2-2 TRBV28 .
TGTGCCAGCAGCTTGGAACAGGGACGATACGAGCAGTACTTC CASSLEQGRYEQYF . TRBJ2-7 TRBV5-5 .
TGTGCCAGTGATAAGGAGTTCCTACCCTATTCTGGGGCCAACGTCCTGACTTTC CASDKEFLPYSGANVLTF . TRBJ2-6 TRBV19 .
TGTGCCAGCAGCAAACAGGCTCCCTACGAGCAGTACTTC CASSKQAPYEQYF . TRBJ2-7 TRBV6-6 .
TGTGCCAGCAGTCGCCCACTAGCCGCGTACCAAGAGACCCAGTACTTC CASSRPLAAYQETQYF . TRBJ2-5 TRBV28 .
TGTGCCATCAGTGAGACAATCCAGGGAGGTCGGTACGAGCAGTACTTC CAISETIQGGRYEQYF . TRBJ2-7 TRBV10-3 .
TGTGCCTCGACGGGCAATGAGCAGTTCTTC CASTGNEQFF . TRBJ2-1 TRBV30 .
TGTGCCAGCAGGCCGGGGACTGGACTATACGAGCAGTACTTC CASRPGTGLYEQYF . TRBJ2-7 TRBV2 .
TGTGCCAGCGGCTTGGGGCAGGGGCAGGGAAATTCACCCCTCCACTTT CASGLGQGQGNSPLHF . TRBJ1-6 TRBV5-4 .
TGTGCCAGCAGCCCGCACAGCCACGGCTATGGCTACACCTTC CASSPHSHGYGYTF . TRBJ1-2 TRBV7-2 .
TGTGCCAGCAGCATTCCGACTAGCGGACTGTACTCTGGGGCCAACGTCCTGACTTTC CASSIPTSGLYSGANVLTF TRBD2 TRBJ2-6 TRBV5-8 .
TGCAGCGTTGAATACAGCTCCTACGAGCAGTACTTC CSVEYSSYEQYF . TRBJ2-7 TRBV29-1 .
TGTGCCAGCAAACCTGATCTTCGGCGGGGGGGCACAGATACGCAGTATTTT CASKPDLRRGGTDTQYF TRBD2 TRBJ2-3 TRBV28 once
TGTGCCAGCAGTTACTCGCCAGGGTACACTGAAGCTTTCTTT CASSYSPGYTEAFF . TRBJ1-1 TRBV6-6 few
TGTGCCAGCAGCGACAATAAGGGGGCTCCTCGCTCTGGAAACACCATATATTTT CASSDNKGAPRSGNTIYF TRBD1 TRBJ1-3 TRBV9 .
TGCAGCGCGGAGGACTCCTCCTACGAGCAGTACTTC CSAEDSSYEQYF . TRBJ2-7 TRBV29-1 .
TGTGCCAGCAGCCGACAGGGGACCCGCTACGAGCAGTACTTC CASSRQGTRYEQYF TRBD1 TRBJ2-7 TRBV7-8 .
TGTGCCAGCAGCTTAGAACTAGCGGGGGGGTCCTACAATGAGCAGTTCTTC CASSLELAGGSYNEQFF TRBD2 TRBJ2-1 TRBV7-6 .
TGTGCCAGCACATACCTACCCCTGACAGGGGACCAAGAGACCCAGTACTTC CASTYLPLTGDQETQYF TRBD1 TRBJ2-5 TRBV7-9 .
TGCAGCGTTGCGGGACAGCGGGGGGGCCCTAGCTCCTACAATGAGCAGTTCTTC CSVAGQRGGPSSYNEQFF TRBD2 TRBJ2-1 TRBV29-1 .
TGTGCCAGCAGTGGTCCGTCAGATAACTATGGCTACACCTTC CASSGPSDNYGYTF . TRBJ1-2 TRBV6-1 .
TGTGCCAGCAGGTCCGGGACAGGGGTGGAGACCCAGTACTTC CASRSGTGVETQYF TRBD1 TRBJ2-5 TRBV6-6 once
TGCGCCAGCAGCCCCGCGGGGGACGGCTACACTGAAGCTTTCTTT CASSPAGDGYTEAFF . TRBJ1-1 TRBV5-1 few
TGTGCCAGTAGTGCAGGGGAGAGAAATGAGCAGTTCTTC CASSAGERNEQFF . TRBJ2-1 TRBV19 few
TGTGCCAGCAGCTTTCTGAGGGAGAACACTGAAGCTTTCTTT CASSFLRENTEAFF . TRBJ1-1 TRBV7-8 .
TGTGCCAGCAGTCAATGGACTAGCGGGAGAGGTGAGCAGTTCTTC CASSQWTSGRGEQFF TRBD2 TRBJ2-1 TRBV6-5 .
TGTGCCAGCAGCCTTACTAGCGGGGGGTACGCGGAGACCCAGTACTTC CASSLTSGGYAETQYF TRBD2 TRBJ2-5 TRBV14 .
TGCGCCAGCTCCCGTGGGGGGGAATCGTCCTACAATGAGCAGTTCTTC CASSRGGESSYNEQFF TRBD2 TRBJ2-1 TRBV5-1 .
TGTGCCTGGAGTGCCCCCTGGACAGGGCTGCCCTACGAGCAGTACTTC CAWSAPWTGLPYEQYF TRBD1 TRBJ2-7 TRBV30 .
TGTGCCAGCAGCTTGGGAGGGGGTGAGGAGCAGTACTTC CASSLGGGEEQYF . TRBJ2-7 TRBV13 .
TGTGCCAGCAGTGAATCCCCTGAGGGTGCCTACGAGCAGTACTTC CASSESPEGAYEQYF . TRBJ2-7 TRBV25-1 .
TGTGCCAGCAGCTCACAGGGGAATGAAAAACTGTTTTTT CASSSQGNEKLFF TRBD1 TRBJ1-4 TRBV7-9 few
TGTGCCATCAGCCGGGACAGCTTCACCGGGGAGCTGTTTTTT CAISRDSFTGELFF TRBD1 TRBJ2-2 TRBV10-3 .
TGTGCCAGCAGCCCCCCTCTCGGTTTTCGACTCGACTCCTATGGCTACACCTTC CASSPPLGFRLDSYGYTF . TRBJ1-2 TRBV7-9 .
TGTGCCACCAGCAGACCCCGGGGTGCCTACGAGCAGTACTTC CATSRPRGAYEQYF . TRBJ2-7 TRBV15 few
TGTGCCAGCAGTGACCAGGGTTCCTATGGCTACACCTTC CASSDQGSYGYTF . TRBJ1-2 TRBV6-4 .
TGTGCCAGCAGTTTACGAGGGGGGGCAAATGATGAGCAGTTCTTC CASSLRGGANDEQFF . TRBJ2-1 TRBV28 few